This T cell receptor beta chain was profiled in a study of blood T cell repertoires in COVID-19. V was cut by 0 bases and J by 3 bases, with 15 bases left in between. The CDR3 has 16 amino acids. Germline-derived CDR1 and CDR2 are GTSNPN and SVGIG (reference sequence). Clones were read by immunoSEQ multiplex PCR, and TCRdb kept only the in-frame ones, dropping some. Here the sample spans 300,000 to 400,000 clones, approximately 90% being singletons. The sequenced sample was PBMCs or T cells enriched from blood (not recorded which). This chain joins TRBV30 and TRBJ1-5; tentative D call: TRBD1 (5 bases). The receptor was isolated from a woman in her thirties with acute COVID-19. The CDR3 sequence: CAWSVGGLTDNQPQHF. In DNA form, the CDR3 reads TGTGCCTGGAGTGTCGGGGGGTTGACGGACAATCAGCCCCAGCATTTT. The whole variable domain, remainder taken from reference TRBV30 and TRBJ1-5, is SQTIHQWPATLVQPVGSPLSLECTVEGTSNPNLYWYRQAAGRGLQLLFYSVGIGQISSEVPQNLSASRPQDRQFILSSKKLLLSDSGFYLCAWSVGGLTDNQPQHFGDGTRLSIL.